The sequence of this TCR beta chain was determined in a study of blood T cell repertoires in COVID-19. Study context: The United States, Italy and Spain were the sources of the acute and convalescent COVID-19 samples.

Self-reported history from a screening survey and questionnaire set each donor's cohort. The CDR3 is 13 amino acids. The V and J ends lost 2 bases and 10 bases respectively, with 14 bases between them. Germline CDR1 SGHAT, CDR2 FQNNGV. In the source study's methods: Estimation of nucleated cell counts relied on the amplification of reference gene primers. Method: immunoSEQ multiplex PCR; TCRdb's copy keeps in-frame clones and lacks some. V, J and clone size reflect that table, while D and trimming were determined from the DNA. The repertoire consists of a few hundred thousand clones, with around nine tenths occurring once and the leading ten covering over 4%.

The chain uses TRBV11-2 and TRBJ1-1; D remains unclear. The sequenced material came from PBMCs or T cells enriched from blood (not recorded which). This receptor was identified in a woman aged 30 to 39 who had recovered from COVID-19. CDR3 region: CASSLSTAKAAFF. CDR3 DNA: TGTGCCAGCAGCTTATCGACTGCCAAGGCAGCTTTCTTT.